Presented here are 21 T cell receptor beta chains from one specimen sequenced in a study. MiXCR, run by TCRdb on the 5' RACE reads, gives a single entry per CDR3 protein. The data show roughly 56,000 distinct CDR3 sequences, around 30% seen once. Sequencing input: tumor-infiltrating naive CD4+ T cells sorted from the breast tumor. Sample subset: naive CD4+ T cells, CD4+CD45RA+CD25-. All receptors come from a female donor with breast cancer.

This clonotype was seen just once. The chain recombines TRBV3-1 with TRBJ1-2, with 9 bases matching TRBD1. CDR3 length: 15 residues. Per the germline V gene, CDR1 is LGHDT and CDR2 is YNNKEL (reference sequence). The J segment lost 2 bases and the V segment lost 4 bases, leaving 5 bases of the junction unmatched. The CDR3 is CASSPTGTGNYGYTF. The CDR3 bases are TGTGCCAGCAGCCCGACCGGGACAGGGAACTATGGCTACACCTTC.

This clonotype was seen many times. The CDR3: CASTRELADYNEQFF. DNA of the CDR3: TGCGCCAGCACGAGGGAACTAGCGGACTACAATGAGCAGTTCTTC. The chain is built from TRBV5-1 and TRBJ2-1; 8 bases align to TRBD2. V was pared by 6 bases and J by 3 bases, with 8 bases of the junction left unmatched. The CDR3 length is 15 residues. Germline V lookup: CDR1 SGHRS, CDR2 YFSETQ.

CDR3 sequence reads: CASREITGENTEAFF. CDR3 DNA sequence: TGTGCCAGCAGGGAGATAACAGGGGAGAACACTGAAGCTTTCTTT. The chain employs TRBV2 and TRBJ1-1; TRBD1 agrees at 7 bases. The V and J ends lost 6 bases and 1 base, in that order; junction bases with no gene match: 8. Germline assignment: CDR1 SNHLY and CDR2 FYNNEI. There are 15 residues in the CDR3. The whole variable domain, filled in from reference TRBV2 and TRBJ1-1, reads EPEVTQTPSHQVTQMGQEVILRCVPISNHLYFYWYRQILGQKVEFLVSFYNNEISEKSEIFDDQFSVERPDGSNFTLKIRSTKLEDSAMYFCASREITGENTEAFFGQGTRLTVV.

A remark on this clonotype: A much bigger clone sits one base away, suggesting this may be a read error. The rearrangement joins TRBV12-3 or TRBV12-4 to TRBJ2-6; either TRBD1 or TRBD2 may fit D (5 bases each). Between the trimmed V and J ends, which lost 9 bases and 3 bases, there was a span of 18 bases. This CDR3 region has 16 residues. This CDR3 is CASSKHGTYGANVLTF. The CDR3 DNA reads TGTGCCAGTTCCAAACACGGGACCTATGGGGCCAACGTCCTGACTTTC.

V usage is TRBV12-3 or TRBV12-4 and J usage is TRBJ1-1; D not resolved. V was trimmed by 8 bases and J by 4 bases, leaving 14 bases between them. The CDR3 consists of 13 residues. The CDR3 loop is CASENRGGTEAFF. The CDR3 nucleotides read TGTGCCAGCGAAAACCGGGGAGGCACTGAAGCTTTCTTT.

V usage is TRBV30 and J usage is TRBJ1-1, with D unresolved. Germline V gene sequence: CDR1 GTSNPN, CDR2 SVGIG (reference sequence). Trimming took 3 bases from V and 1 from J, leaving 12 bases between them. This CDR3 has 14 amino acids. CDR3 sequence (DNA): TGTGCCTGGAGCCCCAACCCTTCGAACACTGAAGCTTTCTTT. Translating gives CAWSPNPSNTEAFF.

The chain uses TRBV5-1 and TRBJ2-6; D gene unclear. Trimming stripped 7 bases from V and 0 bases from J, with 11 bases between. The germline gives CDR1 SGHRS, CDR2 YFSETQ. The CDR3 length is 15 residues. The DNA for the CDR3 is TGCGCCAGCGGGGTTTCAAACTCTGGGGCCAACGTCCTGACTTTC. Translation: CASGVSNSGANVLTF.

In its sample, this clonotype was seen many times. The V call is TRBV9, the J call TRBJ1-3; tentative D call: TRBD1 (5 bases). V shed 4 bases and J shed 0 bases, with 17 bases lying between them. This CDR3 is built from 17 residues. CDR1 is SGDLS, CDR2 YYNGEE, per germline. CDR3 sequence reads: CASSLYDSVTSGNTIYF. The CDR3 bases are TGTGCCAGCAGCTTATATGACAGCGTGACCTCTGGAAACACCATATATTTT.

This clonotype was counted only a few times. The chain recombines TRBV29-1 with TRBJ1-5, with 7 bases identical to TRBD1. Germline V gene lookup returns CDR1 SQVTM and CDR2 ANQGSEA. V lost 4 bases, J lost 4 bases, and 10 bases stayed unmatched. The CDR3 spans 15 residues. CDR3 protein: CSVVLETGRNQPQHF. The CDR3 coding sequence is TGCAGCGTTGTTCTCGAGACAGGGAGAAATCAGCCCCAGCATTTT.

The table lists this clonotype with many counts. Written as DNA, the CDR3 is TGTGCCAGCAGTCGGGGGGCGGGACGGAACGAGCAGTACTTC. It yields the protein CASSRGAGRNEQYF. The J gene is TRBJ2-7, the V gene TRBV6-5; D may be TRBD2 (7 bases). The CDR3 is 14 residues long. The V end was cut by 5 bases, the J end by 5 bases, with 16 bases between. Germline CDR1 reads MNHEY; CDR2 reads SVGAGI.

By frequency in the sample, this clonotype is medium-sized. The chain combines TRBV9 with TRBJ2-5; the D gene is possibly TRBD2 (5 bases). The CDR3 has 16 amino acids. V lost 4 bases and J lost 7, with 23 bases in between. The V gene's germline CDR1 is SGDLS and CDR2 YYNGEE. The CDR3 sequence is CASSPSATDVRGTQYF. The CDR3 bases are TGTGCCAGCAGCCCATCAGCGACGGACGTACGGGGGACCCAGTACTTC.

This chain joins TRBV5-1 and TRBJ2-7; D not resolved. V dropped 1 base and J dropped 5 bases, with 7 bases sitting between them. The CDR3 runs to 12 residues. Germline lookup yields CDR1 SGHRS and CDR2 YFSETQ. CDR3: CASSLTVDEQYF. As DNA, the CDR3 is TGCGCCAGCAGCTTGACGGTCGACGAGCAGTACTTC.

The CDR3 region has the DNA TGTGCCAGCAGTTTGGCGGGACGCGGCTATGGCTACACCTTC. It encodes CASSLAGRGYGYTF. The chain links TRBV28 to TRBJ1-2; D perhaps matches TRBD1 (5 bases). Looked up from germline, CDR1 is MDHEN and CDR2 is SYDVKM. The germline V and J ends were trimmed by 3 bases and 4 bases, with 12 bases remaining between them. This CDR3 region has 14 residues.

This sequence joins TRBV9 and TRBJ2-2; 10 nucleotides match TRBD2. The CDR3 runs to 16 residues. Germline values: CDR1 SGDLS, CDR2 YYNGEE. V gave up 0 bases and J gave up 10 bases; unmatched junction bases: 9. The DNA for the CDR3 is TGTGCCAGCAGCGTAGTCCCAGCGGGAGGGTCGGAGGAGCTGTTTTTT. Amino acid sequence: CASSVVPAGGSEELFF.

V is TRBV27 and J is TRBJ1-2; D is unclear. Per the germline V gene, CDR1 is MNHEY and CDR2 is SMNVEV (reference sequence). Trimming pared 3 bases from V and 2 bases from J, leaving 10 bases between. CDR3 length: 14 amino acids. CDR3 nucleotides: TGTGCCAGCAGTTTTGCCAGGCAGAACTATGGCTACACCTTC. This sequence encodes CASSFARQNYGYTF.

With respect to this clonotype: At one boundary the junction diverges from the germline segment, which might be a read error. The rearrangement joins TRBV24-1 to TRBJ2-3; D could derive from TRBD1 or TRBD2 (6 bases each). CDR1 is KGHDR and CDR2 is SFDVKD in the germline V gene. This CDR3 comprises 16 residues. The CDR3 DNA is TGTGCCACCAGTGTGACGGGGGCTGTCGGCACAGAGACGCAGTATTTT. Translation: CATSVTGAVGTETQYF.

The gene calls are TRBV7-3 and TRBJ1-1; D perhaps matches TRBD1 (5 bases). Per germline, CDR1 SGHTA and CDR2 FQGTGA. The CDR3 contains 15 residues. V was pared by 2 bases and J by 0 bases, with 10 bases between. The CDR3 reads CASSLLGGMNTEAFF. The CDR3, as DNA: TGTGCCAGCAGCTTACTTGGGGGAATGAACACTGAAGCTTTCTTT.

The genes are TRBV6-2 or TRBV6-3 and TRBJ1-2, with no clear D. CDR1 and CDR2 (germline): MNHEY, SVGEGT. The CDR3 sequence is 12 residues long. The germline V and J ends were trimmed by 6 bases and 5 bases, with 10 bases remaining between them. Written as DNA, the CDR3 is TGTGCCAGCAGCTACCGGGGTTATGGCTACACCTTC. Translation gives CASSYRGYGYTF.

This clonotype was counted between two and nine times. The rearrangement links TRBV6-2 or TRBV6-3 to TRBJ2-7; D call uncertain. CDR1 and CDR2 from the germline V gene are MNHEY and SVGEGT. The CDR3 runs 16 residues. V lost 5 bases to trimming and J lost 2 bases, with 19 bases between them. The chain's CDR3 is CASSRAEGTTAYEQYF. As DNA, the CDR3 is TGTGCCAGCAGTCGAGCTGAAGGAACGACTGCCTACGAGCAGTACTTC.

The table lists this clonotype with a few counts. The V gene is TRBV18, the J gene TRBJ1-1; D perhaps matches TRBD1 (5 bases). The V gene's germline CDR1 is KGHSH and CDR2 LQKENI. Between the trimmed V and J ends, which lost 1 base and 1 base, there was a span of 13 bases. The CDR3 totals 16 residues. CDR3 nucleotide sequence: TGTGCCAGCTCACCACGGGGTGTGGGGACGAACACTGAAGCTTTCTTT. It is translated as CASSPRGVGTNTEAFF.

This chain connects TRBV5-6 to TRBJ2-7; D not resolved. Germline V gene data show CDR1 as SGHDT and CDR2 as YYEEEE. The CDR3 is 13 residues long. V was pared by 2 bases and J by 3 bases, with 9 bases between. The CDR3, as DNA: TGTGCCAGCAGCTTCAGCAGCAGCTACGAGCAGTACTTC. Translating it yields CASSFSSSYEQYF.